What follows is one TCR beta chain and its context. Its cognate antigen is unknown. Using immunoSEQ multiplex PCR, the repertoire was profiled, and TCRdb retains in-frame clones only, with some absent. This sample carries 50,000 to 60,000 clones, approximately 87% of them seen once, and the ten largest clones take roughly 20%. Germline assignment: CDR1 SGHTA and CDR2 FQGNSA. The CDR3 extends over 14 amino acids. V gave up 1 base and J gave up 2 bases, with 8 bases separating them. The sample comes from a study of cytotoxic CD8 clonotypes in ibrutinib-treated CLL. For the study at large: Response sampling took place at median roughly twelve months of treatment, range 6 to 36. Points from the study as a whole: Clonality at baseline surpassed age-matched healthy donors and tracked circulating CD8+ T-cell counts.

V gene TRBV7-2 combines with J gene TRBJ2-5, with D hard to call. The sequencing here drew on PBMCs, taken after 24 months of ibrutinib treatment. This receptor was obtained from a human donor with chronic lymphocytic leukemia. DNA of the CDR3: TGTGCCAGCAGCTTAGTACCGAGTCAAGAGACCCAGTACTTC. Its protein is CASSLVPSQETQYF.